The entry that follows covers one TCR beta chain sequence. This clonotype was counted ten times or more. Its antigen specificity is not known. No qualities accompany the bases; no much larger clone lies one base away. The record originates from a study of blood T cells in healthy people across ages (dated by TCRdb to the mid-2010s). A note on the overall study: In model experiments, template switching captured roughly one uniquely barcoded TCR beta cDNA molecule for every two T cells. Age-related changes in TCR beta repertoire diversity were measured in the study by deep sequencing normalized with unique cDNA molecular identifiers. For two donors (one aged 18 to 30 and one aged 80 or older), the study analyzed two additional independent replicas of 1 million unique cDNA reads from the same blood draw. To avoid experimental bias, donors of different ages were spread randomly across the sequencing lanes. The donors were divided into four age groups: young (average around 17 years), middle-aged (about 39), aged (roughly 66) and long-lived (roughly 86). General study outcomes and caveats: Donor CMV infection status was unknown, potentially confounding age-related changes in expanded clonotypes. As age increased, observed TCR beta diversity per million T cells dropped in a roughly linear way, and a significant reduction was already evident by age 40. The long-lived group showed more naive CD4+ T cells, fewer expanded clones and increased TCR diversity than the aged group, suggesting age selection. The percentage of naive T cells measured by flow cytometry correlated strongly with observed TCR beta diversity. Estimates of total diversity based on one million sequenced T cells were regarded as lower bounds and as underestimates. Since profiling was done on bulk unsorted PBMCs, naive and antigen-experienced compartments could not be conclusively compared.

Libraries were built with 5' RACE. For sequencing, an Illumina HiSeq 2500 was employed. A second 7 to 11 cycle PCR used a sample-barcoded 5' primer and a J-beta primer mix. A template-switch 5' adaptor carrying 12 random nucleotides introduced a unique molecular identifier onto each TCR beta cDNA molecule. Each sample yielded at least 2.5 million CDR3-containing paired-end reads. All of the RNA was converted into first-strand cDNA using the Mint cDNA synthesis kit, with a TRBC-specific oligonucleotide serving as the primer. After uracil-DNA glycosylase treatment, a first 18-cycle PCR used universal primers M1SS and BC2_uni_R on all cDNA. On the authors' methods: Each sample was normalized by randomly selecting 1 million high-quality reads, each carrying a distinct molecular identifier. Instead of being binned into consensus sequences, reads that shared molecular identifiers were thrown out. CDR3 identification, clonotype clustering and error correction used MiTCR with a Q25 quality threshold and the strictest error-elimination algorithm. Lower-bound total TCR beta diversity was estimated with a nonparametric unseen species model using Euler transformation. Starting from the raw public reads, TCRdb applied fastp trimming at Q25, assembled clones with MiXCR and retained in-frame beta chains. Under each unique CDR3 protein, matching rows form one entry showing the most common genes and DNA. It is TCRdb's table, rather than the study itself, that gives the V and J calls and clone size. The sample table lists 1,500,000 or so distinct CDR3 sequences, roughly two fifths of them with a count of one. The ten largest make up roughly 3.7% of the sample.

Taken from cysteine to phenylalanine, the CDR3 has 14 residues. Only the CDR3 region is kept as DNA, spanning 42 bases read in frame from base 1. V gives up 5 bases and J gives up 1 base, and the segment between their germline ends measures 12 bases. Reading the germline V gene gives CDR1 MGHRA and CDR2 YSYEKL. The 39 donors, aged about 6 to 90 years, were systemically healthy Caucasian individuals from Russia. Each donor gave 8 to 10 milliliters of peripheral blood, collected into EDTA-treated Vacutainer tubes. Ficoll-Paque density-gradient centrifugation was used to isolate PBMCs, with at least 6.5 million per sample. Total RNA was extracted from PBMCs with Trizol reagent, with at least 6 micrograms obtained per sample. For every donor, an aliquot of PBMCs went through flow cytometry to measure the percentages of naive CD45RAhigh/CD27high T cells.

The sequenced material came from blood. The V and J segments used are TRBV4-1 and TRBJ2-7, with an unclear D gene assignment. The source of this sequence is a woman aged 18 to 35 in good health. At the DNA level, the sequence is TGCGCCAGCAGCGTCCAGGCCGATTCCTACGAGCAGTACTTC. It encodes CASSVQADSYEQYF.